Below, 8 T cell receptor beta chains from the same sample are listed, as sequenced in a study of T cell responses to AZD1222 COVID-19 vaccine. Sequenced by immunoSEQ multiplex PCR; TCRdb stores in-frame clones only, minus some. Of 110,000 to 150,000 clones in the sample, more than 90% were seen once. Sample: peripheral blood, taken on day 0 of AZD1222 vaccination. These receptors all come from an adult in good health.

This clone is a singleton in its sample. The genes are TRBV5-1 and TRBJ2-7; 10 nucleotides match TRBD2. This CDR3 contains 17 residues. Germline CDR1 is SGHRS and CDR2 is YFSETQ. Unmatched junction bases numbered 8, after V lost 0 bases and J lost 2 bases. For the CDR3, the DNA is TGCGCCAGCAGCTTGGGGACTAGCGGTTCTCCCCCCTACGAGCAGTACTTC. Translation: CASSLGTSGSPPYEQYF.

This clone was observed a single time. The rearrangement links TRBV7-9 to TRBJ2-3; a possible D gene is TRBD2 (5 bases). Per germline, CDR1 SEHNR and CDR2 FQNEAQ (reference sequence). The CDR3 extends over 16 amino acids. V was pared by 3 bases and J by 3 bases, with 16 bases between. CDR3 amino acids: CASSFLKVASTDTQYF. The CDR3 bases are TGTGCCAGCAGCTTCCTGAAGGTAGCGTCGACAGATACGCAGTATTTT. Full variable domain (missing parts from reference TRBV7-9 and TRBJ2-3): DTGVSQNPRHKITKRGQNVTFRCDPISEHNRLYWYRQTLGQGPEFLTYFQNEAQLEKSRLLSDRFSAERPKGSFSTLEIQRTEQGDSAMYLCASSFLKVASTDTQYFGPGTRLTVL.

This chain links TRBV30 with TRBJ2-7; 10 bases are shared with TRBD1. The CDR3 is 12 residues long. From germline, CDR1 is GTSNPN and CDR2 SVGIG (reference sequence). V shed 5 bases, J shed 9 bases, and the junction held 7 bases outside the gene matches. The CDR3 DNA follows: TGTGCCTGGCGACAGGGGGCGGACGTGCAGTACTTC. Encoded protein: CAWRQGADVQYF.

The rearrangement uses TRBV2 and TRBJ2-7, with 9 bases fitting TRBD2. The CDR3 is made up of 13 amino acids. V lost 11 bases to trimming and J lost 7 bases; unmatched junction nucleotides: 12. Per germline, CDR1 SNHLY and CDR2 FYNNEI. CDR3 bases: TGTGCCGGCCTCGGGCTAGCGGGAAGGGAGCAGTACTTC. Protein: CAGLGLAGREQYF. The entire variable domain, with the rest obtained from reference TRBV2 and TRBJ2-7, is as follows: EPEVTQTPSHQVTQMGQEVILRCVPISNHLYFYWYRQILGQKVEFLVSFYNNEISEKSEIFDDQFSVERPDGSNFTLKIRSTKLEDSAMYFCAGLGLAGREQYFGPGTRLTVT.

The chain joins TRBV6-5 to TRBJ1-1, with TRBD1 as a possible D gene (5 bases). Trimming shortened V by 4 bases and J by 5 bases, and 11 bases separated the two germline ends. This CDR3 has 13 residues. Germline CDR1 MNHEY, CDR2 SVGAGI. The CDR3 here is CASSFFSGTEAFF. The CDR3 DNA reads TGTGCCAGCAGTTTCTTCTCAGGGACTGAAGCTTTCTTT.

CDR3 in DNA: TGTGCCACCAGTGATCCGGGACAGGGAGCGAATGGCTACACCTTC. Protein product: CATSDPGQGANGYTF. The rearrangement links TRBV24-1 to TRBJ1-2, with 9 bases identical to TRBD1. J lost 6 bases, V lost 3 bases, and 7 bases had no gene match. This CDR3 contains 15 residues. Germline V gene data show CDR1 as KGHDR and CDR2 as SFDVKD.

The V call is TRBV18, the J call TRBJ1-5; D not certain. Trimming cost V 3 bases and J 3 bases, with 6 bases left between them. Germline CDR1 is KGHSH and CDR2 is LQKENI. The length of the CDR3 is 13 residues. Here the CDR3 DNA reads TGTGCCAGCTCACCGGGGTTCAATCAGCCCCAGCATTTT. It specifies CASSPGFNQPQHF.

This clone occurred once. This rearrangement joins TRBV7-8 to TRBJ1-4; perhaps TRBD1 as D (5 bases). V lost 5 bases, J lost 13 bases, and 17 bases lay in between. CDR1 and CDR2 from the germline V gene are SGHVS and FQNEAQ. This CDR3 is built from 13 residues. The CDR3 DNA follows: TGTGCCAGCAGCCATGCAGGGTCAGGAGGACTGTTTTTT. This gives the protein CASSHAGSGGLFF.